These 14 T cell receptor beta chains were all obtained from the same sample, sequenced in a study of blood T cell repertoires in COVID-19. TCRdb keeps only in-frame clones here, not all; method: immunoSEQ multiplex PCR. The sample holds about 110,000 clones, approximately 70% seen once. Material for sequencing was peripheral blood. These receptors were taken from an elderly man with acute or convalescent COVID-19.

This rearrangement joins TRBV7-9 to TRBJ2-2; 10 bases match TRBD2. V was pared by 8 bases and J by 2 bases, with 8 bases of the junction left unmatched. CDR3 length equals 16 residues. Germline values: CDR1 SEHNR, CDR2 FQNEAQ (reference sequence). CDR3: CASFPLAGGNTGELFF. The CDR3 region has the DNA TGTGCCAGCTTCCCATTAGCGGGAGGAAACACCGGGGAGCTGTTTTTT.

The rearrangement links TRBV4-3 to TRBJ2-2; 8 bases map to TRBD1. The CDR3 is 17 residues long. Germline CDR1 is LGHNA and CDR2 is YSLEER. With 0 bases clipped from V and 0 bases from J, the junction kept 3 bases outside the gene matches. This CDR3 is CASSQDLGQANTGELFF. DNA of the CDR3: TGCGCCAGCAGCCAAGATTTGGGACAGGCGAACACCGGGGAGCTGTTTTTT.

The CDR3 loop is CASSLQGSNQPQHF. The CDR3 DNA sequence: TGTGCCAGCAGCTTACAGGGTAGCAATCAGCCCCAGCATTTT. The chain is built from TRBV5-6 and TRBJ1-5; a possible D gene is TRBD1 (6 bases). Trimming removed 2 bases at V and 0 bases at J, with 6 bases between. This CDR3 is built from 14 residues. Germline CDR1 and CDR2: SGHDT and YYEEEE.

This chain links TRBV28 with TRBJ2-1; maybe TRBD2 (5 bases). In germline, CDR1 is MDHEN, CDR2 SYDVKM. Between the trimmed V and J ends, which lost 3 bases and 15 bases, there was a span of 21 bases. The CDR3 runs 14 residues. The CDR3 region has the DNA TGTGCCAGCAGTTTGATAGCGAGCCAACCCCTCCGGTTCTTC. It codes for CASSLIASQPLRFF.

The DNA for the CDR3 is TGTGCCAGCAGCCCACCGGACAGGAGGGGTGGCTACACCTTC. Amino acid sequence: CASSPPDRRGGYTF. This chain connects TRBV7-9 to TRBJ1-2, with 7 nucleotides matching TRBD1. CDR3 length: 14 amino acids. Germline trimming cut 5 bases from V and 7 bases from J; bases unmatched to any gene: 10. The germline CDR1 and CDR2 sequences are SEHNR and FQNEAQ (reference sequence). The complete variable domain, with remaining parts taken from reference TRBV7-9 and TRBJ1-2, reads DTGVSQNPRHKITKRGQNVTFRCDPISEHNRLYWYRQTLGQGPEFLTYFQNEAQLEKSRLLSDRFSAERPKGSFSTLEIQRTEQGDSAMYLCASSPPDRRGGYTFGSGTRLTVV.

The chain recombines TRBV28 with TRBJ2-7; TRBD2 matches at 10 bases. Germline lookup yields CDR1 MDHEN and CDR2 SYDVKM. The CDR3 contains 17 residues. With 5 bases clipped from V and 2 bases from J, the junction kept 12 bases outside the gene matches. DNA for the CDR3: TGTGCCAGCAGTCTACTACCCGGGACTAGCGCTGCCTACGAGCAGTACTTC. Translation gives CASSLLPGTSAAYEQYF.

This clone was seen a few times. The chain recombines TRBV5-6 with TRBJ2-7; D gene uncertain. Germline V gives CDR1 SGHDT, CDR2 YYEEEE. The CDR3 is 13 residues long. V was pared by 0 bases and J by 5 bases, with 9 bases between. Written as DNA, the CDR3 is TGTGCCAGCAGCTTGGGTTTCGGTAACGAGCAGTACTTC. Translation: CASSLGFGNEQYF. Filled out from reference TRBV5-6 and TRBJ2-7, the complete variable domain reads DAGVTQSPTHLIKTRGQQVTLRCSPKSGHDTVSWYQQALGQGPQFIFQYYEEEERQRGNFPDRFSGHQFPNYSSELNVNALLLGDSALYLCASSLGFGNEQYFGPGTRLTVT.

The J gene is TRBJ1-2, the V gene TRBV5-6; 10 positions agree with TRBD1. Germline V gives CDR1 SGHDT, CDR2 YYEEEE. With 3 bases clipped from V and 5 bases from J, the junction kept 7 bases outside the gene matches. This CDR3 has 15 amino acids. Written as DNA, the CDR3 is TGTGCCAGCAGCTCCCGGGACAGGGGTTGGTATGGCTACACCTTC. Translated, it gives CASSSRDRGWYGYTF. Based on the CDR3 plus reference TRBV5-6 and TRBJ1-2, the full variable domain is DAGVTQSPTHLIKTRGQQVTLRCSPKSGHDTVSWYQQALGQGPQFIFQYYEEEERQRGNFPDRFSGHQFPNYSSELNVNALLLGDSALYLCASSSRDRGWYGYTFGSGTRLTVV.

The chain has TRBV19 and TRBJ1-5; weak D call: TRBD1 (5 bases). The CDR3 covers 14 residues. Germline V CDR1 and CDR2: LNHDA, SQIVND (reference sequence). The V gene lost 4 bases and the J gene lost 4 bases, with 11 bases spanning the gap. CDR3 nucleotide sequence: TGTGCCAGTAGTACAGGGTTACGAAATCAGCCCCAGCATTTT. Translation: CASSTGLRNQPQHF.

This chain joins TRBV4-2 and TRBJ2-5; 11 positions match TRBD2. The germline gives CDR1 LGHNA, CDR2 YNFKEQ. Germline trimming cut 0 bases from V and 5 bases from J; bases unmatched to any gene: 14. CDR3 size: 19 residues. CDR3 sequence (DNA): TGTGCCAGCAGCCAAGATCTCTCGCTAGCGGGGGGTGGGCATGAGACCCAGTACTTC. This encodes CASSQDLSLAGGGHETQYF.

V and J are TRBV28 and TRBJ2-1; D is possibly TRBD2 (6 bases). The CDR3 runs to 15 residues. Trimming cost V 8 bases and J 4 bases, with 18 bases left between them. The germline CDR1 and CDR2 sequences are MDHEN and SYDVKM. CDR3 sequence (DNA): TGTGCCAGCTGCGGGGACTCGGAATTTTACAATGAGCAGTTCTTC. The encoded protein is CASCGDSEFYNEQFF.

About this clone itself: The junction shows a germline mismatch at one end, possibly a read error. The rearrangement uses TRBV20-1 and TRBJ2-7; the D gene is possibly TRBD2 (5 bases). The germline gives CDR1 DFQATT, CDR2 SNEGSKA (reference sequence). CDR3 length: 9 residues. The DNA for the CDR3 is TGCAGTGCAGGTACCATCGGGGACTTC. Translating gives CSAGTIGDF.

This rearrangement joins TRBV7-2 to TRBJ2-1; D uncertain. Trimming took off 5 bases at V and 3 bases at J, with 17 bases between the two ends. The CDR3 loop spans 16 amino acids. CDR1 SGHTA and CDR2 FQGNSA come from the germline V gene. The CDR3 here is CASSPGGRGNYNEQFF. Written as DNA, the CDR3 is TGTGCCAGCAGCCCCGGTGGCAGAGGTAACTACAATGAGCAGTTCTTC.

The rearrangement uses TRBV29-1 and TRBJ2-2; the match to TRBD1 covers 8 bases. Germline V gives CDR1 SQVTM, CDR2 ANQGSEA. The junction had 12 bases not matched to a gene; V was cut back by 6 bases and J by 9 bases. This CDR3 is 14 amino acids long. The CDR3 sequence is CSVLIDRGRRELFF. The CDR3 region has the DNA TGCAGCGTGTTAATAGACAGGGGACGCAGGGAGCTGTTTTTT.